Included here is one TCR beta chain sequence, with context. Its antigen is unknown. The data originate from a study of cytomegalovirus exposure and HLA in healthy donors. Findings of the study overall: The study recorded around 160 TCR beta chains that were cytomegalovirus-associated.

PCR involved 60 Vbeta and 13 Jbeta primers. Clones were read by immunoSEQ multiplex PCR, and TCRdb kept only the in-frame ones, dropping some. The data show roughly 120,000 clones, and the top ten clones hold more than 3.5%. The V and J ends lost 3 bases and 5 bases respectively, with 11 bases between them. Germline assignment: CDR1 SGHNT and CDR2 YENEEA. The CDR3 sequence is 14 residues long. The TCR sequence derives from a man aged 30-40 years in good health and CMV-seronegative. This sequence joins TRBV11-3 and TRBJ2-1, with D perhaps matching TRBD2 (6 bases). The sequencing sample was made of PBMCs. The CDR3 region is CASSLGGVNNEQFF. The CDR3 region has the DNA TGTGCCAGCAGCTTGGGGGGAGTTAACAATGAGCAGTTCTTC.